The next 20 T cell receptor beta chains were all read from a single sample in a study of blood T cell repertoires in COVID-19. The protocol was immunoSEQ multiplex PCR, while the TCRdb copy is restricted to in-frame clones and leaves out a portion. The sample has a few hundred thousand clones; 75% to 90% are singletons. Sequencing input: PBMCs or T cells enriched from blood (not recorded which). These receptors originate from a man aged 35-49 years who had recovered from COVID-19.

The chain joins TRBV30 to TRBJ2-5; the D gene is possibly TRBD1 (6 bases). The CDR3 spans 16 residues. V lost 0 bases and J lost 3, with 17 bases in between. Germline V gene data show CDR1 as GTSNPN and CDR2 as SVGIG (reference sequence). The chain's CDR3 is CAWSVETGWRKETQYF. DNA of the CDR3: TGTGCCTGGAGTGTGGAGACAGGTTGGAGAAAAGAGACCCAGTACTTC. Full variable domain (outside the CDR3, taken from reference TRBV30 and TRBJ2-5): SQTIHQWPATLVQPVGSPLSLECTVEGTSNPNLYWYRQAAGRGLQLLFYSVGIGQISSEVPQNLSASRPQDRQFILSSKKLLLSDSGFYLCAWSVETGWRKETQYFGPGTRLLVL.

This clone was seen just once. The chain links TRBV30 to TRBJ2-7, with D maybe TRBD2 (6 bases). This CDR3 has 12 residues. Germline loops: CDR1 GTSNPN, CDR2 SVGIG (reference sequence). Trimming shortened V by 1 base and J by 6 bases, and 10 bases separated the two germline ends. The CDR3 region is CAWSAGVGEQYF. For the CDR3, the DNA is TGTGCCTGGAGTGCGGGAGTCGGCGAGCAGTACTTC.

The gene calls are TRBV19 and TRBJ1-4, with 9 bases lining up with TRBD1. Germline trimming cut 9 bases from V and 8 bases from J; bases unmatched to any gene: 28. The CDR3 runs to 20 residues. The germline CDR1 and CDR2 sequences are LNHDA and SQIVND (reference sequence). The CDR3 bases are TGTGCCAGCATTATGAAACCGGGACAGGGCAGAAGGGGCGGCAAGGAAAAACTGTTTTTT. It codes for CASIMKPGQGRRGGKEKLFF. The full variable domain, its missing parts supplied by reference TRBV19 and TRBJ1-4, is DGGITQSPKYLFRKEGQNVTLSCEQNLNHDAMYWYRQDPGQGLRLIYYSQIVNDFQKGDIAEGYSVSREKKESFPLTVTSAQKNPTAFYLCASIMKPGQGRRGGKEKLFFGSGTQLSVL.

V usage is TRBV2 and J usage is TRBJ2-2; TRBD1 matches at 7 bases. V lost 5 bases, J lost 4 bases, and 7 bases stayed unmatched. The germline gives CDR1 SNHLY, CDR2 FYNNEI. This CDR3 is built from 15 residues. The DNA of the CDR3 is TGTGCCAGCAGTAAACAGGGGTTGGGCACCGGGGAGCTGTTTTTT. Its protein product is CASSKQGLGTGELFF. Full variable domain (rest looked up from reference TRBV2 and TRBJ2-2): EPEVTQTPSHQVTQMGQEVILRCVPISNHLYFYWYRQILGQKVEFLVSFYNNEISEKSEIFDDQFSVERPDGSNFTLKIRSTKLEDSAMYFCASSKQGLGTGELFFGEGSRLTVL.

In this sample, this clone turned up once. The chain has TRBV3-1 (or the pseudogene TRBV3-2) and TRBJ2-2, with 15 bases lining up with TRBD2. Germline V gene sequence: CDR1 LGHDT, CDR2 YNNKEL (reference sequence). Trimming at V came to 0 bases and at J to 5 bases, leaving 4 bases not matched to a gene. This CDR3 is 18 amino acids long. The CDR3 DNA reads as TGTGCCAGCAGCCAAGATAGAGGGACTAGCGGGAGGACCGGGGAGCTGTTTTTT. Translating it yields CASSQDRGTSGRTGELFF.

The chain carries TRBV12-3 or TRBV12-4 and TRBJ1-5; D unclear. V was clipped by 3 bases and J by 0 bases, with 3 bases between them. The CDR3 runs 13 residues. The CDR3 coding sequence is TGTGCCAGCAGTTTCAGTAGCAATCAGCCCCAGCATTTT. Protein product: CASSFSSNQPQHF.

The V call is TRBV7-9, the J call TRBJ2-3, with D possibly TRBD2 on 6 matching bases. The CDR3 consists of 16 residues. With 5 bases removed from V and 2 bases from J, the gap between germline ends came to 17 bases. Looked up from germline, CDR1 is SEHNR and CDR2 is FQNEAQ (reference sequence). CDR3 nucleotide sequence: TGTGCCAGCAGCCCCCCCCGGCGGGGTGACACAGATACGCAGTATTTT. It specifies CASSPPRRGDTDTQYF.

The V gene is TRBV7-2, the J gene TRBJ2-1, with TRBD2 identical over 14 bases. The CDR3 runs to 16 residues. V was pared by 4 bases and J by 10 bases, with 9 bases of the junction left unmatched. Germline CDR1 SGHTA, CDR2 FQGNSA. CDR3 in amino acids: CASSSQGLAGAREQFF. The CDR3 bases are TGTGCCAGCAGCTCGCAGGGACTAGCGGGAGCCCGCGAGCAGTTCTTC.

V usage is TRBV4-2 and J usage is TRBJ1-2; TRBD1 matches 7 bases. CDR3 length equals 14 residues. Trimming at V came to 3 bases and at J to 5 bases, leaving 6 bases not matched to a gene. Germline lookup yields CDR1 LGHNA and CDR2 YNFKEQ. DNA for the CDR3: TGTGCCAGCAGCCAGCCGGGACAGCCTTATGGCTACACCTTC. It encodes CASSQPGQPYGYTF.

The V and J genes are TRBV24-1 and TRBJ2-5, with D perhaps TRBD1 (5 bases). Trimming took 1 base from V and 4 from J, leaving 9 bases between them. Germline CDR1 and CDR2: KGHDR and SFDVKD. The CDR3 loop spans 14 amino acids. CDR3 in DNA: TGTGCCACCAGTGATTTTCATACAGGAGAGACCCAGTACTTC. Encoded protein: CATSDFHTGETQYF.

The V call is TRBV3-1 (or the pseudogene TRBV3-2), the J call TRBJ1-5, with 7 bases lining up with TRBD1. Germline V CDR1 and CDR2: LGHDT, YNNKEL (reference sequence). This CDR3 is built from 16 residues. The V and J ends lost 4 bases and 4 bases, in that order; junction bases with no gene match: 10. For the CDR3, the DNA is TGTGCCAGCAGCCTCAGAGGGGGCAAGGGAAATCAGCCCCAGCATTTT. As protein: CASSLRGGKGNQPQHF.

This chain joins TRBV19 and TRBJ2-5, with TRBD2 matching over 8 bases. The CDR3 covers 16 residues. Germline V lookup: CDR1 LNHDA, CDR2 SQIVND (reference sequence). After removal of 3 bases from V and 7 bases from J, the junction contained 13 bases not matched to a gene. The CDR3 reads CASSMGGVAGLVTQYF. For the CDR3, the DNA is TGTGCCAGTAGTATGGGGGGGGTAGCGGGATTGGTGACCCAGTACTTC.

The chain recombines TRBV3-1 (or the pseudogene TRBV3-2) with TRBJ2-3, with 7 bases fitting TRBD1. The length of the CDR3 is 13 residues. Per the germline V gene, CDR1 is LGHDT and CDR2 is YNNKEL (reference sequence). V shed 1 base and J 9 bases; nucleotides not matched to a gene: 4. CDR3 DNA sequence: TGTGCCAGCAGCCAAGTTGAAGGGGGCACGCAGTATTTT. Residues: CASSQVEGGTQYF.

This clone appeared a single time. The chain has TRBV12-5 and TRBJ2-1; TRBD2 agrees at 8 bases. Germline CDR1 is LGHNT and CDR2 is FRNRAP. CDR3 length: 16 amino acids. Trimming cost V 1 base and J 9 bases; bases outside gene matches: 11. CDR3 in DNA: TGTGCTAGTGGTTTGGGGGGGAGTAGCGGGAAAACTGAGCAGTTCTTC. Translation gives CASGLGGSSGKTEQFF.

The chain links TRBV6-2 or TRBV6-3 to TRBJ2-1; D possibly corresponds to TRBD1 (5 bases). Per the germline V gene, CDR1 is MNHEY and CDR2 is SVGEGT. Trimming took off 2 bases at V and 6 bases at J, with 14 bases between the two ends. CDR3 length: 15 residues. CDR3: CASSYGRDLINEQFF. The CDR3 nucleotides read TGTGCCAGCAGTTACGGCAGGGATTTAATCAATGAGCAGTTCTTC.

Only one count was recorded for this clone. The chain carries TRBV3-1 (or the pseudogene TRBV3-2) and TRBJ2-7, with TRBD2 matching 16 bases. The CDR3 sequence is 19 residues long. V shed 0 bases, J shed 4 bases, and the junction held 9 bases outside the gene matches. CDR1 is LGHDT and CDR2 is YNNKEL in the germline V gene (reference sequence). The CDR3 protein is CASSQDTPGLAGGSYEQYF. CDR3 nucleotide sequence: TGTGCCAGCAGCCAAGACACCCCGGGACTAGCGGGAGGGTCGTACGAGCAGTACTTC.

The chain combines TRBV19 with TRBJ2-7, with D possibly matching TRBD2 (5 bases). Germline assignment: CDR1 LNHDA and CDR2 SQIVND (reference sequence). This CDR3 contains 15 residues. Trimming cost V 5 bases and J 7 bases, with 21 bases left between them. Written as DNA, the CDR3 is TGTGCCAGTAGTTATTCGGGGAGTCGGGTCGATGAGCAGTACTTC. This translates into CASSYSGSRVDEQYF.

This chain connects TRBV29-1 to TRBJ2-3; perhaps TRBD1 as D (7 bases). V gave up 4 bases and J gave up 1 base, with 15 bases separating them. CDR3 length equals 15 residues. CDR1 is SQVTM, CDR2 ANQGSEA, per germline. In nucleotides, the CDR3 is TGCAGCGTTGCCCGGGGGACAGCGGGCACAGATACGCAGTATTTT. It yields the protein CSVARGTAGTDTQYF.

This clone was counted many times. The junction departs from germline at one end; a sequencing error may be responsible. The chain carries TRBV6-5 and TRBJ2-7; 11 nucleotides match TRBD2. From germline, CDR1 is MNHEY and CDR2 SVGAGI. CDR3 length equals 14 residues. CDR3 residues: CASSPRGVAGGEDF. CDR3 DNA: TGTGCCAGCAGCCCCAGGGGGGTAGCGGGAGGGGAGGACTTC.

J is TRBJ2-1 and V is TRBV21-1; TRBD2 reflects the table's D call only, with no check against the DNA. TRBV21-1 is described as a pseudogene. The CDR3 length is 14 residues. The CDR3 DNA sequence: TGTGCCAGCAGATATTGTAGCGTTGACAATGAGCAGTTCTTC. Translated, it gives CASRYCSVDNEQFF.